Shown below are 5 T cell receptor beta chains from a single sample sequenced in a study of cytomegalovirus exposure and HLA in healthy donors. Amplification used 60 Vbeta primers and 13 Jbeta primers. This table comes from immunoSEQ multiplex PCR, and its TCRdb copy is limited to in-frame clones, with some not included. The sample shows about 190,000 clones, 87% of them seen only once. Sequencing was done on a sample of PBMCs. These TCRs come from a man aged 25-45 years in good health and CMV-seronegative.

Of note for this clone: Other nucleotide sequences in the sample specify the same CDR3. The rearrangement links TRBV27 to TRBJ2-3; D is unresolved. The CDR3 totals 12 residues. Germline loops: CDR1 MNHEY, CDR2 SMNVEV (reference sequence). V gave up 5 bases and J gave up 0 bases, with 3 bases separating them. CDR3 sequence reads: CASSPSTDTQYF. DNA of the CDR3: TGTGCCAGCAGTCCTAGCACAGATACGCAGTATTTT.

The chain couples TRBV20-1 to TRBJ2-7, with no clear D. The CDR3 has 11 residues. Trimming shortened V by 7 bases and J by 2 bases, and 9 bases separated the two germline ends. Looked up from germline, CDR1 is DFQATT and CDR2 is SNEGSKA (reference sequence). The CDR3 region is CSDKTAYEQYF. CDR3 in DNA: TGCAGTGATAAAACGGCCTACGAGCAGTACTTC.

The chain combines TRBV15 with TRBJ2-1; TRBD1 is a possible D gene (6 bases). In germline, CDR1 is LNHNV, CDR2 YYDKDF (reference sequence). This CDR3 spans 15 amino acids. With 1 base removed from V and 3 bases from J, the gap between germline ends came to 10 bases. CDR3 nucleotides: TGTGCCACCAGCAGAGCGACAGGCTACTACAATGAGCAGTTCTTC. It is translated as CATSRATGYYNEQFF.

The CDR3 sequence is CSVVGRNEQFF. For the CDR3, the DNA is TGCAGCGTTGTGGGGCGCAATGAGCAGTTCTTC. The chain joins TRBV29-1 to TRBJ2-1; D is perhaps TRBD1 (5 bases). The CDR3 contains 11 residues. Deletions cut 4 bases from V and 6 bases from J, with 7 bases between. CDR1 is SQVTM and CDR2 is ANQGSEA in the germline V gene.

The chain recombines TRBV9 with TRBJ1-2; 9 bases align to TRBD1. Germline V lookup: CDR1 SGDLS, CDR2 YYNGEE. V lost 0 bases to trimming and J lost 5 bases; unmatched junction nucleotides: 5. This CDR3 is built from 15 residues. The DNA of the CDR3 is TGTGCCAGCAGCGTAGTCGGGGGACAGGGATATGGCTACACCTTC. Translated: CASSVVGGQGYGYTF.